The 11 T cell receptor beta chains below were found in one sample sequenced in a study of CD8 T cells in ankylosing spondylitis. TCRdb reanalysed the 5' RACE reads using MiXCR and keeps one entry per CDR3 protein. The sample carries 300,000 to 350,000 distinct CDR3 sequences, more than 20% recorded once. Sequences were obtained from blood, either unsorted or a sorted T cell fraction (not recorded which). All receptors come from a female donor with ankylosing spondylitis or in good health (not recorded which).

DNA of the CDR3: TGTGCCAGCAGCCATGATGGACAGATCTATGGCTACACCTTC. Translating gives CASSHDGQIYGYTF. V and J are TRBV3-1 and TRBJ1-2, with D perhaps TRBD1 (6 bases). Looked up from germline, CDR1 is LGHDT and CDR2 is YNNKEL (reference sequence). Trimming left V 3 bases short and J 4 bases short, with 12 bases between. The CDR3 totals 14 residues.

The V and J genes are TRBV7-2 and TRBJ2-5; no definite D call. Per the germline V gene, CDR1 is SGHTA and CDR2 is FQGNSA. CDR3 length equals 14 residues. Deletions cut 5 bases from V and 2 bases from J, with 12 bases between. The CDR3 loop is CASSVEALQETQYF. The DNA of the CDR3 is TGTGCCAGCAGCGTTGAAGCGTTACAAGAGACCCAGTACTTC.

In its sample, this clonotype was seen once. It may be a read error: a sequence one base away is much more abundant. The chain links TRBV29-1 to TRBJ2-1; D is perhaps TRBD2 (6 bases). CDR3 size: 17 residues. Germline-derived CDR1 and CDR2 are SQVTM and ANQGSEA. The CDR3 spells CSSLGGELKGSCNEQFF. CDR3 nucleotides: TGCAGCTCCTTGGGGGGAGAACTTAAGGGCTCCTGCAATGAGCAGTTCTTC.

This clonotype appeared a single time. V gene TRBV7-2 combines with J gene TRBJ2-4, with D hard to call. The CDR3 extends over 11 amino acids. Between the trimmed V and J ends, which lost 8 bases and 6 bases, there was a span of 8 bases. CDR1 and CDR2 (germline): SGHTA, FQGNSA. The CDR3 coding sequence is TGTGCCAGCGGTGAAGGAAACATTCAGTACTTC. It is translated as CASGEGNIQYF.

The V gene is TRBV6-5, the J gene TRBJ2-7; 7 bases align to TRBD2. The CDR3 is 13 residues long. Germline V lookup: CDR1 MNHEY, CDR2 SVGAGI. The J segment lost 6 bases and the V segment lost 2 bases, leaving 4 bases of the junction unmatched. The CDR3 sequence: CASSYASGSEQYF. In nucleotides, the CDR3 is TGTGCCAGCAGTTACGCTAGCGGCAGCGAGCAGTACTTC.

This clonotype was seen more than once but under ten times. The rearrangement joins TRBV7-2 to TRBJ2-7, with 7 bases that match TRBD1. The CDR3 loop spans 14 amino acids. CDR1 is SGHTA, CDR2 FQGNSA, per germline. J lost 2 bases, V lost 3 bases, and 4 bases had no gene match. The DNA for the CDR3 is TGTGCCAGCAGCTTCGGGACAGCCACCTACGAGCAGTACTTC. As protein: CASSFGTATYEQYF.

This clonotype showed up many times. In nucleotides, the CDR3 is TGTGCCAGCAGCTTAGAATTTACCGGGGAGCTGTTTTTT. Its translation is CASSLEFTGELFF. The chain employs TRBV7-2 and TRBJ2-2; no clear D. The CDR3 spans 13 residues. Deletions cut 1 base from V and 5 bases from J, with 5 bases between. CDR1 is SGHTA and CDR2 is FQGNSA in the germline V gene.

This clonotype came up a few times. V usage is TRBV2 and J usage is TRBJ2-1, with D perhaps matching TRBD1 (5 bases). The germline gives CDR1 SNHLY, CDR2 FYNNEI. The CDR3 has 14 residues. V lost 4 bases and J lost 2, with 9 bases in between. The CDR3: CASSAQGPYNEQFF. The CDR3 bases are TGTGCCAGCAGTGCCCAGGGCCCCTACAATGAGCAGTTCTTC.

V and J are TRBV5-1 and TRBJ2-1, with TRBD2 matching 15 bases. Germline values: CDR1 SGHRS, CDR2 YFSETQ. This CDR3 contains 18 residues. With 3 bases clipped from V and 8 bases from J, the junction kept 12 bases outside the gene matches. This chain's CDR3 is CASSWGLAGGSGGDEQFF. The CDR3 DNA reads TGCGCCAGCAGCTGGGGACTAGCGGGAGGCTCCGGTGGGGATGAGCAGTTCTTC.

In its sample, this clonotype was seen a few times. The rearrangement uses TRBV4-3 and TRBJ2-3; perhaps TRBD2 as D (7 bases). Germline values: CDR1 LGHNA, CDR2 YSLEER. Trimming left V 4 bases short and J 3 bases short, with 17 bases between. The CDR3 is 16 amino acids. In DNA, the CDR3 is TGCGCCAGCAGCCCCCAGGGGCGGGAGATGACAGATACGCAGTATTTT. Its protein product is CASSPQGREMTDTQYF.

This clonotype showed up many times. This CDR3 reads CSTQTGFNATNEKLFF. CDR3 bases: TGCAGCACCCAGACAGGTTTCAATGCAACTAATGAAAAACTGTTTTTT. The chain uses TRBV29-1 and TRBJ1-4, with D possibly being TRBD1 (6 bases). The germline V gene encodes CDR1 SQVTM and CDR2 ANQGSEA. The CDR3 extends over 16 amino acids. V was pared by 8 bases and J by 0 bases, with 19 bases between.